The rows below give T cell receptor beta chains drawn from one sample of a study of T cells after posttransplantation cyclophosphamide. Sequencing used immunoSEQ multiplex PCR; TCRdb keeps in-frame clones, though not all of them. The table includes about 15,000 clones, approximately 82% detected once. The sample comprised memory CD4+ T cells sorted from PBMCs. The receptors derive from a man aged 45-65 years in good health, CMV-negative, and a related stem cell transplant donor. Both conserved end residues are part of each CDR3. The D gene is left open where the match is weak. A clone size is listed for some rows: how often the clone was seen (once, few, many), or a class if it is expanded.

J gene | D gene | clone size | V gene | CDR3 protein | CDR3 DNA
TRBJ2-7 | TRBD1 | - | TRBV7-2 | CASSPRTGIYEQYF | TGTGCCAGCAGCCCCCGGACAGGGATCTACGAGCAGTACTTC
TRBJ1-1 | - | - | TRBV10-3 | CAISHRSSNTEAFF | TGTGCCATCAGCCACAGAAGCTCGAACACTGAAGCTTTCTTT
TRBJ2-5 | - | - | TRBV9 | CASSVEITGAQYF | TGTGCCAGCAGCGTAGAGATTACGGGGGCCCAGTACTTC
TRBJ2-2 | TRBD2 | - | TRBV27 | CASSLFGRGYTGELFF | TGTGCCAGCAGTTTATTCGGGAGGGGATACACCGGGGAGCTGTTTTTT
TRBJ1-3 | - | - | TRBV7-2 | CASSLPRGWNGNTIYF | TGTGCCAGCAGCTTACCGCGGGGGTGGAATGGAAACACCATATATTTT
TRBJ1-2 | - | - | TRBV9 | CASSPRQGLLYGYTF | TGTGCCAGCAGCCCGCGCCAGGGGCTACTCTATGGCTACACCTTC
TRBJ2-1 | TRBD2 | - | TRBV27 | CASSSDLAGRDNEQFF | TGTGCCAGCAGTTCAGATCTAGCGGGGAGGGACAATGAGCAGTTCTTC
TRBJ2-1 | TRBD1 | few | TRBV18 | CASSQGANEQFF | TGTGCCAGCTCACAGGGGGCAAATGAGCAGTTCTTC
TRBJ2-7 | - | - | TRBV5-1 | CASKFPGAYEQYF | TGCGCCAGCAAGTTTCCGGGGGCCTACGAGCAGTACTTC
TRBJ1-1 | TRBD1 | - | TRBV10-3 | CAIATTGGTEAFF | TGTGCCATCGCGACGACAGGGGGCACTGAAGCTTTCTTT
TRBJ2-7 | TRBD1 | - | TRBV29-1 | CSARQGPYEQYF | TGCAGCGCCAGACAGGGTCCCTACGAGCAGTACTTC
TRBJ2-1 | - | - | TRBV6-6 | CASTDYHNEQFF | TGTGCCAGCACGGACTACCATAATGAGCAGTTCTTC
TRBJ2-7 | TRBD1 | - | TRBV18 | CASSPPGQGTHEQYF | TGTGCCAGCTCACCTCCAGGACAGGGTACCCACGAGCAGTACTTC
TRBJ1-2 | - | - | TRBV14 | CASSQVSGNAVYGYTF | TGTGCCAGCAGCCAAGTGAGCGGGAATGCTGTCTATGGCTACACCTTC
TRBJ2-1 | - | - | TRBV10-3 | CAIRVSGTGDINEQFF | TGTGCCATCAGGGTATCCGGGACTGGGGATATTAATGAGCAGTTCTTC
TRBJ1-6 | - | - | TRBV6-5 | CASSSRELNSPLHF | TGTGCCAGCAGTTCCCGGGAGCTAAATTCCCCCCTCCACTTT
TRBJ1-1 | - | - | TRBV7-9 | CATQGSFRNTEAFF | TGTGCCACCCAGGGGTCCTTCAGGAACACTGAAGCTTTCTTT
TRBJ2-3 | TRBD2 | - | TRBV4-1 | CASSQGGLAGGPLDTQYF | TGCGCCAGCAGCCAAGGGGGGCTAGCGGGGGGGCCTTTAGATACGCAGTATTTT
TRBJ2-7 | TRBD1 | - | TRBV7-9 | CASSFVDRDYEQYF | TGTGCCAGCAGCTTCGTCGACAGGGACTACGAGCAGTACTTC
TRBJ2-5 | - | few | TRBV12-5 | CASGRGSPYQETQYF | TGTGCTAGTGGCAGGGGCTCTCCGTACCAAGAGACCCAGTACTTC
TRBJ1-1 | - | - | TRBV4-1 | CASSQEVTGDTEAFF | TGCGCCAGCAGCCAAGAGGTGACGGGAGACACTGAAGCTTTCTTT
TRBJ1-5 | - | - | TRBV21-1 | CASSIVRAHQPQHF | TGTGCCAGCAGCATAGTCAGGGCCCATCAGCCCCAGCATTTT
TRBJ2-2 | TRBD1 | - | TRBV6-4 | CASSRDRGLGTGELFF | TGTGCCAGCAGCCGGGACAGGGGGCTCGGCACCGGGGAGCTGTTTTTT
TRBJ2-1 | TRBD2 | - | TRBV11-2 | CASRIAGGPNEQFF | TGTGCCAGCCGCATAGCGGGAGGGCCCAATGAGCAGTTCTTC
TRBJ2-7 | - | - | TRBV1 | CTSSPTSGRGEQYF | TGCACCAGCAGCCCGACTAGCGGGAGAGGCGAGCAGTACTTC
TRBJ1-1 | TRBD1 | - | TRBV6-5 | CASSSPGDRGYPFF | TGTGCCAGCAGTTCCCCCGGGGACAGGGGTTATCCTTTCTTT
TRBJ2-1 | TRBD2 | - | TRBV7-6 | CASSISGGGYNEQFF | TGTGCCAGCAGCATTAGCGGGGGAGGGTACAATGAGCAGTTCTTC
TRBJ2-7 | TRBD1 | few | TRBV2 | CASSLGQIYYEQYF | TGTGCCAGCAGCTTGGGACAGATCTACTACGAGCAGTACTTC
TRBJ2-3 | TRBD1 | - | TRBV27 | CASSLTLGTGEYF | TGTGCCAGCAGTTTGACTCTCGGGACAGGGGAGTATTTT
TRBJ2-1 | TRBD2 | - | TRBV9 | CASSAYGGVRNEQFF | TGTGCCAGCAGCGCCTACGGGGGGGTCCGAAATGAGCAGTTCTTC
TRBJ2-1 | - | - | TRBV5-1 | CASSFRDLDNEQFF | TGCGCCAGCAGCTTTAGGGACTTAGACAATGAGCAGTTCTTC
TRBJ2-1 | TRBD2 | - | TRBV11-3 | CASSLSSGVDEQFF | TGTGCCAGCAGCTTATCTAGCGGAGTGGATGAGCAGTTCTTC
TRBJ2-1 | - | few | TRBV6-5 | CASSYRPLAMDEQFF | TGTGCCAGCAGTTACCGGCCCCTAGCGATGGATGAGCAGTTCTTC
TRBJ1-5 | - | - | TRBV6-1 | CASRGQPNQPQHF | TGTGCCAGCAGAGGACAGCCAAATCAGCCCCAGCATTTT
TRBJ2-7 | TRBD2 | - | TRBV2 | CASLLAEVGYEQYF | TGTGCCAGTCTACTAGCGGAAGTAGGCTACGAGCAGTACTTC
TRBJ2-3 | TRBD1 | - | TRBV5-4 | CASSFNRGGTDTQYF | TGTGCCAGCAGCTTTAACAGGGGGGGCACAGATACGCAGTATTTT
TRBJ2-7 | TRBD2 | - | TRBV11-1 | CASSSSGRGEQYF | TGTGCCAGCAGCTCTAGCGGGAGGGGTGAGCAGTACTTC
TRBJ1-6 | - | - | TRBV7-2 | CASSLSRGSNSPLHF | TGTGCCAGCAGCTTAAGCCGGGGTAGTAATTCACCCCTCCACTTT
TRBJ2-1 | - | - | TRBV5-1 | CASSLPQGDEQFF | TGCGCCAGCAGCTTGCCCCAGGGCGATGAGCAGTTCTTC
TRBJ1-1 | TRBD1 | - | TRBV4-1 | CASSQVGGQQNTEAFF | TGCGCCAGCAGCCAAGTCGGGGGACAGCAGAACACTGAAGCTTTCTTT
TRBJ1-1 | TRBD1 | few | TRBV11-2 | CASSTGTAREAFF | TGTGCCAGCAGCACCGGGACAGCCCGGGAGGCTTTCTTT
TRBJ2-1 | TRBD2 | - | TRBV7-3 | CASSTGTSGDNEQFF | TGTGCCAGCAGCACCGGGACTAGCGGGGACAATGAGCAGTTCTTC
TRBJ2-7 | - | - | TRBV28 | CASSLRGSTSYEQYF | TGTGCCAGCAGTTTAAGGGGGAGTACCTCCTACGAGCAGTACTTC
TRBJ2-1 | - | - | TRBV10-3 | CAISDARNEQFF | TGTGCCATCAGTGACGCGAGAAATGAGCAGTTCTTC
TRBJ1-1 | TRBD1 | - | TRBV18 | CASSPQGADTEAFF | TGTGCCAGCTCACCACAGGGGGCGGACACTGAAGCTTTCTTT
TRBJ2-5 | - | - | TRBV10-1 | CASSDPGRGQETQYF | TGCGCCAGCAGTGACCCCGGGAGAGGTCAGGAGACCCAGTACTTC
TRBJ1-2 | - | - | TRBV6-6 | CASSYSDLVGYTF | TGTGCCAGCAGTTACTCGGACTTAGTTGGCTACACCTTC
TRBJ2-3 | TRBD2 | - | TRBV5-1 | CASSVAGGRDTQYF | TGCGCCAGCAGCGTAGCGGGGGGGCGAGATACGCAGTATTTT